This T cell receptor beta chain was identified in a study of T cells in narcolepsy. Study as a whole: Patients with NT1 or NT2 and healthy control donors were enrolled.

From germline, CDR1 is SGHAT and CDR2 FQNNGV. The V segment lost 9 bases and the J segment 0 bases; nucleotides outside the gene matches: 8. This CDR3 has 14 amino acids. Assay used: immunoSEQ multiplex PCR; TCRdb lists only in-frame clones, some missing. Altogether tens of thousands of clones are present, roughly 87% being singletons, with the ten largest covering roughly 0.89%. This chain links TRBV11-2 with TRBJ2-7, with 7 bases matching TRBD2. The receptor's source is a human donor with narcolepsy. Material for sequencing was CD45RA- memory CD4+ T cells from PBMCs. The CDR3 here is CASGRARSSYEQYF. As DNA, the CDR3 is TGTGCCAGTGGGAGGGCGAGGAGCTCCTACGAGCAGTACTTC.